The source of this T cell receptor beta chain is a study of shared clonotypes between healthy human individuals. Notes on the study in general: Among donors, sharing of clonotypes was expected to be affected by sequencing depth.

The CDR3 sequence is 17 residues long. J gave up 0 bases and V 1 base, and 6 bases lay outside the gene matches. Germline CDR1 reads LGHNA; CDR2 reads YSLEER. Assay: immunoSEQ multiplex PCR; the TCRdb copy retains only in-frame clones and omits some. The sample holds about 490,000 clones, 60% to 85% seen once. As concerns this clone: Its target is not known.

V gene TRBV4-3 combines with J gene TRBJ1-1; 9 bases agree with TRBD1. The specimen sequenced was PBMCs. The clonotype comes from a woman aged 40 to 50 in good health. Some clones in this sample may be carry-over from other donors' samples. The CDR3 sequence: CASSQATGGRMNTEAFF. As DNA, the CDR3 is TGCGCCAGCAGCCAAGCTACAGGGGGCAGGATGAACACTGAAGCTTTCTTT.